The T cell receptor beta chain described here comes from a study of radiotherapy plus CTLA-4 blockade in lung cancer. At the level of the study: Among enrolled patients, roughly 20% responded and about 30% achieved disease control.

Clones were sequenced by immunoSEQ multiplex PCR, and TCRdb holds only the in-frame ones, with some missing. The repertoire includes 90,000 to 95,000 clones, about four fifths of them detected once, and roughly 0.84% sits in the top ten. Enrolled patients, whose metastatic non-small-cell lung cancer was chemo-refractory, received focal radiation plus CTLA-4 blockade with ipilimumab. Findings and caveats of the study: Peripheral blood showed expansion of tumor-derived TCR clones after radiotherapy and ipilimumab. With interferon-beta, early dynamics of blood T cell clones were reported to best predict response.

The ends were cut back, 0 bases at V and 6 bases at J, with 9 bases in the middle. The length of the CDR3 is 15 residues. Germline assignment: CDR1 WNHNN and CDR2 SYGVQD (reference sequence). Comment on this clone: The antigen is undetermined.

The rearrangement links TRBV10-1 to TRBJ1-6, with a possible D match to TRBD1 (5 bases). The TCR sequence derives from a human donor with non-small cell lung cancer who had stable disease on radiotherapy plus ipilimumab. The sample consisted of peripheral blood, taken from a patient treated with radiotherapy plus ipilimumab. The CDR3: CASSESIRANSPLHF. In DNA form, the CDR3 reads TGCGCCAGCAGTGAGTCGATCAGGGCTAATTCACCCCTCCACTTT.